Below are 19 T cell receptor beta chains sequenced from a single sample in a study of beta chain features in type 1 diabetes. Study-level results: Shortening that was moderate but significant affected the TCRB CDR3s of Type 1 diabetes patients in all four CD4+ subsets.

The antigens for these receptors are not known. Sequenced material consisted of expressed TCRB transcripts (all of the isolated RNA was reverse transcribed). Some clones are missing from TCRdb's copy, which holds only in-frame ones; the method was immunoSEQ multiplex PCR. The table has about 160,000 clones, about 9% seen once. The sample comprised central memory CD4+ T cells from blood. The source of these receptors is a woman between 18 and 29 years old with type 1 diabetes.

Only a few counts were recorded for this clone. The chain has TRBV4-3 and TRBJ2-3; D uncertain. The germline V gene encodes CDR1 LGHNA and CDR2 YSLEER. This CDR3 contains 15 residues. V gave up 1 base and J gave up 1 base, with 9 bases separating them. CDR3 sequence (DNA): TGCGCCAGCAGCCAAGCGAGCGCGGGCACAGATACGCAGTATTTT. This codes for CASSQASAGTDTQYF.

This clone was observed a few times. J is TRBJ2-1 and V is TRBV29-1; TRBD2 matches at 9 bases. This CDR3 contains 13 residues. CDR1 and CDR2 from the germline V gene are SQVTM and ANQGSEA. Germline trimming cut 8 bases from V and 7 bases from J; bases unmatched to any gene: 9. In DNA form, the CDR3 reads TGCAGCTTCCGGGCTAGCGGGAATAATGAGCAGTTCTTC. This sequence encodes CSFRASGNNEQFF.

CDR3 DNA: TGTGCCAGCAGTTCTTACAGGGACACCGGGGAGCTGTTTTTT. Translated: CASSSYRDTGELFF. V and J are TRBV7-3 and TRBJ2-2; a weak D match, TRBD1 (6 bases). Trimming left V 6 bases short and J 3 bases short, with 11 bases between. The CDR3 totals 14 residues. CDR1 and CDR2 from the germline V gene are SGHTA and FQGTGA.

The chain joins TRBV4-1 to TRBJ1-2; D remains ambiguous. Trimming took off 4 bases at V and 6 bases at J, with 18 bases between the two ends. The germline V gene has CDR1 MGHRA and CDR2 YSYEKL. There are 15 residues in the CDR3. CDR3 region: CASSPPSKRTDGYTF. As DNA, the CDR3 is TGCGCCAGCAGCCCCCCCTCGAAGCGTACCGATGGCTACACCTTC.

This clone came up a few times. The gene calls are TRBV11-2 and TRBJ2-1; 10 nucleotides agree with TRBD1. Germline CDR1 is SGHAT and CDR2 is FQNNGV. V trimming: 7 bases; J trimming: 7 bases; junction bases outside the gene matches: 13. The CDR3 consists of 16 residues. The CDR3 DNA is TGTGCCAGCATACACGGACAGGGGGTCTCAAATAATGAGCAGTTCTTC. It codes for CASIHGQGVSNNEQFF. Combining the CDR3 with reference TRBV11-2 and TRBJ2-1 gives the whole variable domain EAGVAQSPRYKIIEKRQSVAFWCNPISGHATLYWYQQILGQGPKLLIQFQNNGVVDDSQLPKDRFSAERLKGVDSTLKIQPAKLEDSAVYLCASIHGQGVSNNEQFFGPGTRLTVL.

This chain joins TRBV27 and TRBJ2-1, with 10 nucleotides matching TRBD2. The germline gives CDR1 MNHEY, CDR2 SMNVEV (reference sequence). Trimming at V came to 6 bases and at J to 8 bases, leaving 7 bases not matched to a gene. The CDR3 extends over 14 amino acids. CDR3 region: CASSPRTSGDEQFF. CDR3 nucleotides: TGTGCCAGCAGCCCCCGGACTAGCGGCGATGAGCAGTTCTTC.

This clone was observed a handful of times. The gene calls are TRBV28 and TRBJ2-7, with D possibly matching TRBD2 (5 bases). The germline CDR1 and CDR2 sequences are MDHEN and SYDVKM. This CDR3 has 13 amino acids. CDR3 sequence reads: CAAKSGGIYEQYF. The CDR3 DNA reads TGTGCGGCCAAGAGCGGAGGAATTTACGAGCAGTACTTC.

This clone turned up a few times. V and J are TRBV5-4 and TRBJ2-1, with D possibly matching TRBD1 (5 bases). Germline V gives CDR1 SGHNT, CDR2 YYREEE (reference sequence). The CDR3 extends over 13 amino acids. The V gene lost 4 bases and the J gene lost 8 bases, with 13 bases spanning the gap. CDR3 nucleotide sequence: TGTGCCAGCAGCCTAATAGGGGCGGATGAGCAGTTCTTC. Encoded protein: CASSLIGADEQFF.

This clone was seen a handful of times. The V gene is TRBV5-1, the J gene TRBJ2-4; 8 bases line up with TRBD2. The CDR3 sequence is 13 residues long. The junction had 4 bases not matched to a gene; V was cut back by 2 bases and J by 9 bases. Germline V lookup: CDR1 SGHRS, CDR2 YFSETQ. This CDR3 reads CASSLAGVAIQYF. As DNA, the CDR3 is TGCGCCAGCAGCTTAGCGGGAGTGGCCATTCAGTACTTC.

This clone was recorded a few times. V usage is TRBV6-1 and J usage is TRBJ1-2; D remains ambiguous. The CDR3 consists of 14 residues. The ends were cut back, 0 bases at V and 4 bases at J, with 9 bases in the middle. The germline V gene has CDR1 MNHNS and CDR2 SASEGT. The CDR3 is CASSEAGGSYGYTF. CDR3 DNA sequence: TGTGCCAGCAGTGAAGCAGGAGGGTCCTATGGCTACACCTTC.

Concerning this clone: Other DNA sequences from this sample encode an identical CDR3 as well. V and J are TRBV7-2 and TRBJ2-3; TRBD2 is a possible D gene (7 bases). There are 15 residues in the CDR3. V was cut by 2 bases and J by 1 base, with 10 bases left in between. Germline V lookup: CDR1 SGHTA, CDR2 FQGNSA. CDR3 region: CASSLRGAGTDTQYF. The CDR3 DNA reads TGTGCCAGCAGCTTACGGGGGGCTGGCACAGATACGCAGTATTTT.

The V call is TRBV5-1, the J call TRBJ2-3; 9 bases match TRBD2. From germline, CDR1 is SGHRS and CDR2 YFSETQ. The ends lost 7 bases at V and 2 bases at J; junction bases unmatched: 5. The CDR3 covers 14 residues. CDR3 protein: CASLAGEITDTQYF. CDR3 coding DNA: TGCGCCAGCTTAGCGGGGGAGATCACAGATACGCAGTATTTT.

The chain joins TRBV5-1 to TRBJ2-2, with a possible D match to TRBD2 (5 bases). With 4 bases removed from V and 5 bases from J, the gap between germline ends came to 18 bases. This CDR3 spans 16 amino acids. Germline CDR1 reads SGHRS; CDR2 reads YFSETQ. The CDR3 protein is CASSPSSAGRTGELFF. CDR3 sequence (DNA): TGCGCCAGCAGCCCGTCTAGTGCGGGCCGAACCGGGGAGCTGTTTTTT.

This clone was found a few times. CDR3 protein: CSVEGMDRTDTQYF. The CDR3 DNA follows: TGCAGCGTTGAAGGTATGGACAGAACAGATACGCAGTATTTT. This sequence joins TRBV29-1 and TRBJ2-3, with TRBD1 as a possible D gene (6 bases). The V end lost 1 base, the J end lost 3 bases, and 11 bases lay between the germline ends. The CDR3 loop spans 14 amino acids. In germline, CDR1 is SQVTM, CDR2 ANQGSEA.

There are a few counts of this clone. The chain uses TRBV7-7 and TRBJ2-2; D is perhaps TRBD1 (5 bases). The CDR3 consists of 15 residues. V was trimmed by 1 base and J by 5 bases, leaving 11 bases between them. CDR1 and CDR2 (germline): SSHAT, FNYEAQ (reference sequence). The CDR3 spells CASSLGREGTGELFF. The CDR3 bases are TGTGCCAGCAGCTTAGGCAGGGAAGGGACCGGGGAGCTGTTTTTT.

The chain has TRBV18 and TRBJ1-5, with D tentatively TRBD1 (6 bases). Trimming cost V 2 bases and J 5 bases, with 13 bases left between them. Germline V gene data show CDR1 as KGHSH and CDR2 as LQKENI. CDR3 length: 15 residues. The CDR3 loop reads CASSPLQGVDQPQHF. The CDR3 DNA reads as TGTGCCAGCTCACCATTACAGGGCGTAGATCAGCCCCAGCATTTT.

The chain combines TRBV5-1 with TRBJ2-3, with D perhaps TRBD2 (5 bases). The V gene's germline CDR1 is SGHRS and CDR2 YFSETQ. V lost 4 bases to trimming and J lost 1 base, with 13 bases between them. This CDR3 comprises 15 residues. CDR3 residues: CASSQRAEGTDTQYF. The CDR3, as DNA: TGCGCCAGCAGCCAGAGGGCTGAGGGCACAGATACGCAGTATTTT.

This clone was found a few times. The CDR3 region has the DNA TGTGCCAGTAGTATGCTTAGCCGCGGAGAGCAGTTCTTC. It codes for CASSMLSRGEQFF. The rearrangement uses TRBV19 and TRBJ2-1; D is ambiguous. V lost 3 bases and J 10 bases, leaving 13 bases between the germline ends. Germline CDR1 is LNHDA and CDR2 is SQIVND (reference sequence). The CDR3 runs to 13 residues. The entire variable domain, with the rest obtained from reference TRBV19 and TRBJ2-1, is as follows: DGGITQSPKYLFRKEGQNVTLSCEQNLNHDAMYWYRQDPGQGLRLIYYSQIVNDFQKGDIAEGYSVSREKKESFPLTVTSAQKNPTAFYLCASSMLSRGEQFFGPGTRLTVL.

The chain couples TRBV6-5 to TRBJ1-5, with D possibly being TRBD1 (5 bases). The ends were cut back, 6 bases at V and 5 bases at J, with 14 bases in the middle. This CDR3 region has 14 residues. Germline V gene lookup returns CDR1 MNHEY and CDR2 SVGAGI. CDR3 amino acids: CASSPQAVDQPQHF. Written as DNA, the CDR3 is TGTGCCAGCAGCCCACAGGCGGTCGATCAGCCCCAGCATTTT.